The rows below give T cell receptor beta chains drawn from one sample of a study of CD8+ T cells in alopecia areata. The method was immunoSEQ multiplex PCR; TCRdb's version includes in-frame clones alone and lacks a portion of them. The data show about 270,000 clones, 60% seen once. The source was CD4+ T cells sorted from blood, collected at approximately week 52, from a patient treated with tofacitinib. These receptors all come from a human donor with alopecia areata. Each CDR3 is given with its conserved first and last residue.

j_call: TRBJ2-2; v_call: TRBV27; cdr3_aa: CASRTWDRGTGELFF
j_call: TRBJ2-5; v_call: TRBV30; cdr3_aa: CAWSLQGPRTQYF
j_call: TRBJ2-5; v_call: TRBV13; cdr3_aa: CASSLLQTGLQETQYF
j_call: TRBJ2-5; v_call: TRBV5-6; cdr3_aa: CASSLDGRGETQYF
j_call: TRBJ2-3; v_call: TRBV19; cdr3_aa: CASSIEGTSTDTQYF
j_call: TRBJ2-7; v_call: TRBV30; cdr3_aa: CAPEGGEQYF
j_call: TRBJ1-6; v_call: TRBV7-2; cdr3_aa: CASSLVQARNSPLHF
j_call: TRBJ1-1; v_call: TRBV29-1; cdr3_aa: CSVTGQAKAFF
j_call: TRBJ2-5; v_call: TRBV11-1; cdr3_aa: CASSFGPSKGETQYF
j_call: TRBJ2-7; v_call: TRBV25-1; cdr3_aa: CASSADRLGGQYF
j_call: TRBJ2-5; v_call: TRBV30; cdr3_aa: CAWDTGTQYF
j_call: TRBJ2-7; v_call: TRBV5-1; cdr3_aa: CASSLAISPPEQYF
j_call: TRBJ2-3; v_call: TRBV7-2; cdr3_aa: CASSARDRGTDTQYF
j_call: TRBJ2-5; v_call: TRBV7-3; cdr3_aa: CASSSRVGAGQETQYF
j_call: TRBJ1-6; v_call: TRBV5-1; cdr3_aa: CASSFRLQGNSPLHF
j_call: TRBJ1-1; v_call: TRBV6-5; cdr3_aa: CASSTVNTEAFF
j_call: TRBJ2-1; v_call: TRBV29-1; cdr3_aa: CSAPTHNEQFF
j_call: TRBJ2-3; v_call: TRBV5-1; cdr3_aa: CASSLLLDTQYF
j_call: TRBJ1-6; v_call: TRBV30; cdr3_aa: CAWSLTGYPSPLHF
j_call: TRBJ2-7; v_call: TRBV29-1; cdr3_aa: CSVGRNSYEQYF
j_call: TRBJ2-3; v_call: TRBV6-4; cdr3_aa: CASSEYGWGTDTQYF
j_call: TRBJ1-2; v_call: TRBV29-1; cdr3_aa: CSVVGVDYGYTF
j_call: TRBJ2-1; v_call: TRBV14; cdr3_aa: CASSQGGMNEQFF
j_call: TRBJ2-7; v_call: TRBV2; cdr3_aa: CASDGQGIYEQYF
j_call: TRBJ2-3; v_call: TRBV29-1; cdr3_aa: CSVAKGSTDTQYF
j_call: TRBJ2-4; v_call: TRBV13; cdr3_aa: CASNSRENIQYF
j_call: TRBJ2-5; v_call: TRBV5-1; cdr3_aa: CASSSRDRTLFLGAQYF
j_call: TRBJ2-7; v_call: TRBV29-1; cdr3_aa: CSVGGETGDEQYF
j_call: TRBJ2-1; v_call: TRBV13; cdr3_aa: CASSATGPSLDEQFF
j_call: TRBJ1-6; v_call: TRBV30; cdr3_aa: CASTRDRDSLHF
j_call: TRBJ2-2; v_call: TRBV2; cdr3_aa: CASSERGTGVRFTGELFF
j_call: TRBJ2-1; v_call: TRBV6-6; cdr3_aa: CASSFLAGGNNEQFF
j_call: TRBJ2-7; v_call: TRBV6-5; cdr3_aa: CATRAGDIYEQYF
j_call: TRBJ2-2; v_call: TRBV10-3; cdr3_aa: CAIRGTGNTGELFF
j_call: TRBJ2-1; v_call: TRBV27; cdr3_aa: CASTTGTVYNEQFF